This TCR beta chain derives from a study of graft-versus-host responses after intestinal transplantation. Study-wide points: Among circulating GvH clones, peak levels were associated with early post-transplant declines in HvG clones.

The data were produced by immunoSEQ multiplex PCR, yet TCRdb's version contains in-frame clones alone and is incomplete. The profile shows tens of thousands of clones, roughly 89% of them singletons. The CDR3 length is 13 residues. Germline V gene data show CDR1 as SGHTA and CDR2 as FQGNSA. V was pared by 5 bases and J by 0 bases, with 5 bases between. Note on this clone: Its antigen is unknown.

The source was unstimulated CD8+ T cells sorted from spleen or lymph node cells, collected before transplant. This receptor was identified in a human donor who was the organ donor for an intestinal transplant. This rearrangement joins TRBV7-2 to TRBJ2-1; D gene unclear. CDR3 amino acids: CASSLSSYNEQFF. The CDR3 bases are TGTGCCAGCAGCCTCAGCTCCTACAATGAGCAGTTCTTC.